This T cell receptor (beta chain) is from a study of OX40 agonist ivuxolimab in advanced cancers. Study-level information: Subjects had a mean age of about 61 years, with a range of about 23 to 79; approximately 83% were male.

Assay: immunoSEQ multiplex PCR; the TCRdb copy retains only in-frame clones and omits some. The sample shows about 91,000 clones, 87% of them seen only once. CDR1 is SGDLS and CDR2 is YYNGEE in the germline V gene. The CDR3 runs to 14 residues. Trimming removed 3 bases from V and 7 bases from J; junction bases left unmatched: 9. This clonotype originated in an adult with an advanced solid tumor such as melanoma, head and neck, liver or kidney cancer. Sequenced here: CD4+ or CD8+ T cells sorted from blood, sampled in a trial of the OX40 agonist ivuxolimab. V gene TRBV9 combines with J gene TRBJ2-5, with TRBD2 matching over 7 bases. The CDR3 reads CASSATSGGGTQYF. In DNA, the CDR3 is TGTGCCAGCAGCGCCACTAGTGGGGGGGGGACCCAGTACTTC.